This TCR beta chain emerged from a study of identical twins. Study results and caveats: Recombination models fit unrelated individuals' TCR alpha sharing but underestimated twins'.

TCRdb analysed the 5' RACE reads with MiXCR anew, one entry per CDR3 protein. The table shows more than 400,000 distinct CDR3 sequences, with approximately 16% occurring only once. V lost 0 bases and J 6 bases, leaving 9 bases between the germline ends. CDR1 is SGHRS, CDR2 YFSETQ, per germline. The CDR3 spans 13 residues. Only a few counts were recorded for this clonotype. What it binds is unknown. The same data also contributed to another study, on yellow fever vaccine responses in identical twins. That paper notes: Each twin's T cell response to the vaccine was reported to look partly convergent and partly personalized.

The receptor's source is a woman aged 18-35 years in good health. The chain carries TRBV5-1 and TRBJ1-1, with D unclear. The sample taken for sequencing was CD4+ T cells sorted from blood. CDR3 in amino acids: CASSLDQRAEAFF. The CDR3 DNA sequence: TGCGCCAGCAGCTTGGACCAGAGGGCTGAAGCTTTCTTT.